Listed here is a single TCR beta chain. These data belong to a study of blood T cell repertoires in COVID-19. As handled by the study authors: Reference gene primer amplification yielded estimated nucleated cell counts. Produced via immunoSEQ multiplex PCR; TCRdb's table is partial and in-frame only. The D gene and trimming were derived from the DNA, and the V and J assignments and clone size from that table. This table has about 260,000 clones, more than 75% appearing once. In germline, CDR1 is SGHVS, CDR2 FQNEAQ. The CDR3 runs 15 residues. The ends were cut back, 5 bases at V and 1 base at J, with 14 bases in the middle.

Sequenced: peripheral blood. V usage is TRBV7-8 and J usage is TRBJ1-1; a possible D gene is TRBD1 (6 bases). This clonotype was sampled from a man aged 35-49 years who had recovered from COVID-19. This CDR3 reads CASSPPGQKNTEAFF. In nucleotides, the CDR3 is TGTGCCAGCAGCCCTCCCGGACAGAAGAACACTGAAGCTTTCTTT.